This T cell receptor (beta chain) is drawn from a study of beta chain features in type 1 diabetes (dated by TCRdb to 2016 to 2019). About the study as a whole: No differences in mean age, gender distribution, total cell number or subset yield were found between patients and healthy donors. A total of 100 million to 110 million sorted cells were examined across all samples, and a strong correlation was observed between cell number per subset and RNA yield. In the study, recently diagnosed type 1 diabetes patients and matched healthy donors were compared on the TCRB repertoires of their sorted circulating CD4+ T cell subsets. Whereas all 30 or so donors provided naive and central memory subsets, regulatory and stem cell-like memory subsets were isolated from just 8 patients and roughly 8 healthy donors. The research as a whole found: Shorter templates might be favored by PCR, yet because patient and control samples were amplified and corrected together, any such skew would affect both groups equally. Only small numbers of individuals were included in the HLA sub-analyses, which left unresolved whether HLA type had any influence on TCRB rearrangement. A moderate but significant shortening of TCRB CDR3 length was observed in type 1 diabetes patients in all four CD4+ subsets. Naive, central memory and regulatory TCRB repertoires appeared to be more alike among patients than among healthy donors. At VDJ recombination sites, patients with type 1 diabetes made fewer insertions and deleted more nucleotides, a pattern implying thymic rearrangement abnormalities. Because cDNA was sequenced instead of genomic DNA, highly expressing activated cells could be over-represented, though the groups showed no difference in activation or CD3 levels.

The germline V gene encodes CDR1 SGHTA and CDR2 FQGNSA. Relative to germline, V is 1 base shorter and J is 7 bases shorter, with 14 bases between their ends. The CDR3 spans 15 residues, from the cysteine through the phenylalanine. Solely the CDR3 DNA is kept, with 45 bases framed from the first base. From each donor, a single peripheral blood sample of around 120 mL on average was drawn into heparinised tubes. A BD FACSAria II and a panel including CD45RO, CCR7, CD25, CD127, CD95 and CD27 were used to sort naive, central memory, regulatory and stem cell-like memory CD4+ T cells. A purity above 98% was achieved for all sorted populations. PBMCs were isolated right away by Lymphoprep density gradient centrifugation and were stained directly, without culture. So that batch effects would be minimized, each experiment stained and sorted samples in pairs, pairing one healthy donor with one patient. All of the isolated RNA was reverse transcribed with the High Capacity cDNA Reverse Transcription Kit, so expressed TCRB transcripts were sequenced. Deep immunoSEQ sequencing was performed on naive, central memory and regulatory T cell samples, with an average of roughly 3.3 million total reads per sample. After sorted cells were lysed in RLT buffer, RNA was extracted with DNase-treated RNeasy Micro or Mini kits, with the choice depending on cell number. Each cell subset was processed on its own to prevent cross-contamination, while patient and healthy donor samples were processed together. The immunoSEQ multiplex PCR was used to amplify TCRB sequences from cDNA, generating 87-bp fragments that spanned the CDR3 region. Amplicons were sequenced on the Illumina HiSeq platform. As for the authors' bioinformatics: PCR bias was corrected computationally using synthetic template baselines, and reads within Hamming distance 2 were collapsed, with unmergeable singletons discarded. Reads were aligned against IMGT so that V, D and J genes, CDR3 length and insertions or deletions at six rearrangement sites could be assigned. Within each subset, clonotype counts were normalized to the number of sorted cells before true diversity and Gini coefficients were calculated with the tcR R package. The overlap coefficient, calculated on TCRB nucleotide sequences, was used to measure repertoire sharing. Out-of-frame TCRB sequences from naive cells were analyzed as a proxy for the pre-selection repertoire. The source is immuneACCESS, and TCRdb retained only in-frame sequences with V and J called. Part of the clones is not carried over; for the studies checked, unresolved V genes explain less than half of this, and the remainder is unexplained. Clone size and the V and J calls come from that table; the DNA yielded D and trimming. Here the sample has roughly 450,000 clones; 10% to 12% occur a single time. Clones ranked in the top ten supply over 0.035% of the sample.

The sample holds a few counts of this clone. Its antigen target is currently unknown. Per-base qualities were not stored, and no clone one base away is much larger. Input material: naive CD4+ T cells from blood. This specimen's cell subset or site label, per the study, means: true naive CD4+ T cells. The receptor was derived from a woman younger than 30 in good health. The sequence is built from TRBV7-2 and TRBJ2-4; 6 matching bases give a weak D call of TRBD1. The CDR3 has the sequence CASSLGRTVGNIQYF. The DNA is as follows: TGTGCCAGCAGCTTAGGAAGGACAGTGGGGAACATTCAGTACTTC.